This entry is about one TCR beta chain. Its antigen is not known. This is likely a read error, given that the CDR3 carries no conserved phenylalanine or tryptophan at its end. The data derive from a study of tumor-infiltrating lymphocytes in primary liver carcinoma. Overall study: Men as well as women, aged 30 to 69 years, made up the patients.

Findings and limits, study-wide: The study found a significantly higher top-250-clone fraction in tumors than in blood (p = 0.039). About 8-25% of top clones, no more, were shared by all five regions.

Constant-region priming of 500 ng total RNA yielded TCR beta cDNA. A slightly modified ARM-PCR protocol with three nested multiplex PCR rounds produced these TCR beta libraries. The first two PCR rounds, approximately 10 cycles each, used TRBV1-TRBV30 forward primers and a C-beta reverse primer. TCRdb itself ran the multiplex PCR reads through MiXCR, one entry per CDR3 protein. Of fewer than 75,000 distinct CDR3 sequences in the sample, 71% were seen once. The germline V and J ends were trimmed by 7 bases and 8 bases, with 12 bases remaining between them. The germline CDR1 and CDR2 sequences are MNHEY and SVGAGI. This CDR3 has 13 residues. Starting material for RNA and DNA co-extraction consisted of about 17-34 mg of unsorted bulk tissue. Over 80% of the cells in every tumor sample were viable tumor cells.

Sequencing used liver tumor tissue from sampling region 4. Subset meaning: tumor region T4, right-lateral pole. This TCR came from a man aged 40-50 years with primary liver carcinoma and hepatitis B virus infection. This chain uses TRBV6-5 with TRBJ2-6, with a possible D match to TRBD2 (5 bases). CDR3: CASTEWETNVLTL. CDR3 nucleotide sequence: TGTGCCAGCACCGAGTGGGAGACCAACGTCCTGACTTTA.